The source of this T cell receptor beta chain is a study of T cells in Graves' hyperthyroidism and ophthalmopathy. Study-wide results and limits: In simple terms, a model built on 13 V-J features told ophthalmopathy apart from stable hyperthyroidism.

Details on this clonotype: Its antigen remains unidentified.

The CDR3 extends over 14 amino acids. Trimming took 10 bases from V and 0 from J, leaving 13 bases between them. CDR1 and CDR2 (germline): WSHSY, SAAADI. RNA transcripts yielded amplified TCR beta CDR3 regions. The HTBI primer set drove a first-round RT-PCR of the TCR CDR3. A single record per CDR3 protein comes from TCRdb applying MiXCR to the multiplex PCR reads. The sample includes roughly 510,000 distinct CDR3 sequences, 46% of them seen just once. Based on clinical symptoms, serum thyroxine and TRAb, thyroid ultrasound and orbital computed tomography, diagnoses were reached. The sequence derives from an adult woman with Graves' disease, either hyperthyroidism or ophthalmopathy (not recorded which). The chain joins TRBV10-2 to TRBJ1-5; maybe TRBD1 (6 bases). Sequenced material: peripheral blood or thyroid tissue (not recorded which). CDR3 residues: CATRRTDSNQPQHF. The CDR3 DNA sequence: TGCGCCACCAGGAGGACAGATAGCAATCAGCCCCAGCATTTT.